These 13 T cell receptor beta chains share one sample of origin, sequenced in a study of cytomegalovirus exposure and HLA in healthy donors. The PCR used 60 Vbeta and 13 Jbeta primers. Sequencing used immunoSEQ multiplex PCR; TCRdb keeps in-frame clones, though not all of them. This table has 150,000 to 200,000 clones, roughly 87% appearing once. The sequencing sample was made of PBMCs. The receptors derive from a man aged 50 to 59 in good health and CMV-seronegative.

This rearrangement joins TRBV9 to TRBJ2-7; 13 bases agree with TRBD2. V lost 0 bases to trimming and J lost 5 bases; unmatched junction nucleotides: 2. The CDR3 contains 15 residues. Per the germline V gene, CDR1 is SGDLS and CDR2 is YYNGEE. Here the CDR3 reads CASSVGGTSGNEQYF. The CDR3 DNA follows: TGTGCCAGCAGCGTAGGTGGGACTAGCGGGAACGAGCAGTACTTC. Combining the CDR3 with reference TRBV9 and TRBJ2-7 gives the whole variable domain DSGVTQTPKHLITATGQRVTLRCSPRSGDLSVYWYQQSLDQGLQFLIQYYNGEERAKGNILERFSAQQFPDLHSELNLSSLELGDSALYFCASSVGGTSGNEQYFGPGTRLTVT.

CDR3 in amino acids: CAWSVRAGGESEQFF. CDR3 DNA: TGTGCCTGGAGTGTACGAGCGGGAGGCGAAAGTGAGCAGTTCTTC. The chain couples TRBV30 to TRBJ2-1; 9 nucleotides agree with TRBD2. With 0 bases clipped from V and 9 bases from J, the junction kept 9 bases outside the gene matches. CDR3 size: 15 residues. Germline assignment: CDR1 GTSNPN and CDR2 SVGIG (reference sequence).

V and J are TRBV11-3 and TRBJ2-1; 10 bases are shared with TRBD1. The CDR3 runs to 15 residues. V shed 4 bases and J 4 bases; nucleotides not matched to a gene: 4. Per germline, CDR1 SGHNT and CDR2 YENEEA. The CDR3 loop reads CASSSRDRGYNEQFF. The CDR3 nucleotides read TGTGCCAGCAGCTCCCGGGACAGGGGATACAATGAGCAGTTCTTC.

The chain carries TRBV28 and TRBJ2-5, with D possibly being TRBD2 (5 bases). V gave up 10 bases and J gave up 1 base, with 13 bases separating them. This CDR3 is 13 amino acids long. Germline V lookup: CDR1 MDHEN, CDR2 SYDVKM. CDR3 loop: CAIKTGIQETQYF. Written as DNA, the CDR3 is TGTGCCATTAAAACGGGAATCCAAGAGACCCAGTACTTC.

The chain employs TRBV6-1 and TRBJ1-1, with D possibly TRBD1 on 6 matching bases. This CDR3 is built from 15 residues. V was clipped by 3 bases and J by 1 base, with 12 bases between them. CDR1 and CDR2 from the germline V gene are MNHNS and SASEGT. Written as DNA, the CDR3 is TGTGCCAGCAGTGACAGGGGTGGGAGGAACACTGAAGCTTTCTTT. Its protein is CASSDRGGRNTEAFF.

The chain uses TRBV5-4 and TRBJ2-3; 13 nucleotides agree with TRBD2. Losses at the gene ends were 4 bases for V and 0 bases for J; bases not matched to a gene: 5. Germline V gives CDR1 SGHNT, CDR2 YYREEE (reference sequence). The CDR3 spans 17 residues. CDR3 sequence reads: CASSTRLAGGSTDTQYF. In nucleotides, the CDR3 is TGTGCCAGCAGCACCCGACTAGCGGGGGGAAGCACAGATACGCAGTATTTT.

This chain uses TRBV21-1 with TRBJ2-6; the tabulated D call, TRBD1, remains unverified against the DNA. TRBV21-1 is annotated as a pseudogene. The CDR3 sequence is 13 residues long. The CDR3 DNA reads as TGTGCCAGCAGCAAACCAGGGGCCAACGTCCTGACTTTC. The encoded protein is CASSKPGANVLTF.

Turning to this clone: One junction end disagrees with the germline gene, perhaps due to a read error. The rearrangement uses TRBV4-2 and TRBJ2-7, with 9 bases fitting TRBD2. Germline V gene data show CDR1 as LGHNA and CDR2 as YNFKEQ. The CDR3 spans 17 residues. The CDR3 region is CASSQGVSGRVSYGQYF. The DNA of the CDR3 is TGTGCCAGCAGCCAAGGTGTTAGCGGGAGAGTCTCCTACGGGCAGTACTTC.

The chain couples TRBV7-9 to TRBJ2-3; 10 bases are a match to TRBD1. The V and J ends lost 4 bases and 3 bases, in that order; junction bases with no gene match: 4. This CDR3 comprises 15 residues. Per the germline V gene, CDR1 is SEHNR and CDR2 is FQNEAQ (reference sequence). The CDR3 nucleotides are TGTGCCAGCAGCTACCCGGGACAGGGGACAGATACGCAGTATTTT. Protein: CASSYPGQGTDTQYF.

Only one count was recorded for this clone. The gene calls are TRBV10-3 and TRBJ2-7, with 7 bases identical to TRBD1. V lost 9 bases and J lost 4; bases outside the gene matches: 9. The CDR3 loop spans 13 amino acids. Germline values: CDR1 ENHRY, CDR2 SYGVKD. In DNA form, the CDR3 reads TGTGCCATTCGCGAGGGGGCGAGGTACGAGCAGTACTTC. Its protein product is CAIREGARYEQYF.

The rearrangement joins TRBV5-1 to TRBJ1-4; D possibly corresponds to TRBD1 (5 bases). CDR1 and CDR2 from the germline V gene are SGHRS and YFSETQ. The CDR3 spans 12 residues. The V end was cut by 4 bases, the J end by 8 bases, with 9 bases between. The CDR3 region is CASSHRGEKLFF. Here the CDR3 DNA reads TGCGCCAGCAGCCATAGGGGAGAAAAACTGTTTTTT.

The chain is built from TRBV7-2 and TRBJ2-1; D perhaps matches TRBD2 (6 bases). Trimming cost V 6 bases and J 3 bases, with 9 bases left between them. The germline V gene encodes CDR1 SGHTA and CDR2 FQGNSA. The CDR3 runs to 13 residues. Here the CDR3 reads CASRPAGYNEQFF. The CDR3 nucleotides read TGTGCCAGCAGACCAGCGGGCTACAATGAGCAGTTCTTC.

The CDR3 nucleotides read TGTGCCAGCAGCCCCCGTAGCGGCTCCTACAATGAGCAGTTCTTC. It codes for CASSPRSGSYNEQFF. The chain is built from TRBV7-6 and TRBJ2-1, with a tentative D call TRBD2 (6 bases). The CDR3 is 15 amino acids. CDR1 and CDR2 (germline): SGHVS, FNYEAQ. The germline V and J ends were trimmed by 5 bases and 0 bases, with 11 bases remaining between them.